The 8 T cell receptor beta chains listed next were all sequenced from one sample in a study of OX40 agonist ivuxolimab in advanced cancers. The protocol was immunoSEQ multiplex PCR, while the TCRdb copy is restricted to in-frame clones and leaves out a portion. The table lists tens of thousands of clones, about nine tenths of them singletons. Material: CD4+ or CD8+ T cells sorted from blood, obtained in a trial of the OX40 agonist ivuxolimab. These TCRs come from an adult with an advanced solid tumor such as melanoma, head and neck, liver or kidney cancer.

This clone was seen just once. The CDR3: CASSLGTEKQFF. CDR3 DNA: TGTGCCAGCAGCCTAGGGACGGAGAAGCAGTTCTTC. The chain recombines TRBV5-4 with TRBJ2-1; D possibly matches TRBD1 or TRBD2 (5 bases each). CDR3 size: 12 residues. V shed 4 bases and J shed 11 bases, with 13 bases lying between them. Germline-derived CDR1 and CDR2 are SGHNT and YYREEE (reference sequence).

In its sample, this clone was seen once. The J gene is TRBJ1-1, the V gene TRBV18; no clear D. CDR3 length equals 13 residues. The V end was cut by 5 bases, the J end by 6 bases, with 13 bases between. Germline V gene data show CDR1 as KGHSH and CDR2 as LQKENI. Written as DNA, the CDR3 is TGTGCCAGCTCAACCGGGCCAGGCGCTGAAGCTTTCTTT. It specifies CASSTGPGAEAFF.

V gene TRBV9 combines with J gene TRBJ2-3; perhaps TRBD2 as D (6 bases). This CDR3 spans 17 amino acids. V was pared by 0 bases and J by 1 base, with 15 bases between. CDR1 is SGDLS and CDR2 is YYNGEE in the germline V gene. The CDR3 nucleotides read TGTGCCAGCAGCGTAGCTATTGGCGGGATGGGCACAGATACGCAGTATTTT. This translates into CASSVAIGGMGTDTQYF.

The chain carries TRBV30 and TRBJ1-2, with 7 bases identical to TRBD1. Germline trimming cut 2 bases from V and 7 bases from J; bases unmatched to any gene: 7. CDR1 and CDR2 from the germline V gene are GTSNPN and SVGIG (reference sequence). The CDR3 spans 13 residues. CDR3 bases: TGTGCCTGGAGTCCTCCCGGGACAGTTGGCTACACCTTC. Its translation: CAWSPPGTVGYTF. The entire variable domain, with the rest obtained from reference TRBV30 and TRBJ1-2, is as follows: SQTIHQWPATLVQPVGSPLSLECTVEGTSNPNLYWYRQAAGRGLQLLFYSVGIGQISSEVPQNLSASRPQDRQFILSSKKLLLSDSGFYLCAWSPPGTVGYTFGSGTRLTVV.

This clone is a singleton in its sample. The chain has TRBV5-1 and TRBJ2-1; D remains unclear. There are 15 residues in the CDR3. Germline CDR1 SGHRS, CDR2 YFSETQ. V was shortened by 1 base and J by 2 bases, with 10 bases between the two germline ends. The CDR3 sequence is CASSLLQNAYNEQFF. The CDR3 DNA reads as TGCGCCAGCAGCTTGCTCCAAAATGCCTACAATGAGCAGTTCTTC.

The chain couples TRBV14 to TRBJ2-7; possible D gene TRBD1, 7 bases. The CDR3 has 15 amino acids. Trimming shortened V by 1 base and J by 5 bases, and 15 bases separated the two germline ends. Germline V gives CDR1 SGHDN, CDR2 FVKESK. The CDR3 DNA is TGTGCCAGCAGCCAAGTACCAGGGGGGTCCAACGAGCAGTACTTC. Translation: CASSQVPGGSNEQYF.

The V call is TRBV4-3, the J call TRBJ2-5; D gene ambiguous. Germline assignment: CDR1 LGHNA and CDR2 YSLEER. Trimming removed 0 bases at V and 2 bases at J, with 13 bases between. The CDR3 covers 16 residues. CDR3 DNA sequence: TGCGCCAGCAGCCAAGATGGTGTGGCAACGCAAGAGACCCAGTACTTC. Amino acids: CASSQDGVATQETQYF.

V gene TRBV28 combines with J gene TRBJ1-2; D uncertain. Looked up from germline, CDR1 is MDHEN and CDR2 is SYDVKM. Trimming shortened V by 4 bases and J by 5 bases, and 17 bases separated the two germline ends. The CDR3 contains 15 residues. The CDR3 DNA reads TGTGCCAGCAGTTCAATCACGGCCTCTAGATATGGCTACACCTTC. It translates to CASSSITASRYGYTF.